This TCR beta chain is from a study of blood T cell repertoires in COVID-19. Study overall: Sample material is recorded as cDNA or gDNA derived from T cells, B-cell-depleted T cells, or PBMCs.

Original analysis: Nucleated cell counts were estimated from reference gene primer amplification. The repertoire was sequenced with immunoSEQ multiplex PCR; TCRdb's copy has only in-frame clones and lacks some. That table furnishes V, J and clone size, whereas the DNA furnished D and trimming. The sample yields more than 110,000 clones, over 75% seen once. CDR1 is LNHNV, CDR2 YYDKDF, per germline (reference sequence). The CDR3 is made up of 14 amino acids. The V and J ends lost 4 bases and 5 bases, in that order; junction bases with no gene match: 6. This clone turned up a few times. Sequenced: peripheral blood. The chain uses TRBV15 and TRBJ2-3; 7 bases line up with TRBD2. This TCR derives from a human donor in a cohort sampled during active COVID-19. CDR3 amino acids: CATSTSAGRDTQYF. The CDR3 DNA is TGTGCCACCAGCACTTCAGCGGGGAGAGATACGCAGTATTTT.